The T cell receptor beta chain under discussion was sequenced for a study of esophageal squamous cell carcinoma under preoperative chemotherapy. This clonotype was seen at least ten times. Its antigen is as yet unknown. Time point denoted: after preoperative PTX-NDP chemotherapy. Before surgery, patients were given preoperative paclitaxel-nedaplatin chemotherapy. TCRdb independently ran MiXCR on the PCR reads; one entry per CDR3 protein. The sample consists of tens of thousands of distinct CDR3 sequences, about half of them appearing once. Germline lookup yields CDR1 MNHNS and CDR2 SASEGT. The CDR3 spans 14 residues. V was shortened by 7 bases and J by 10 bases, with 17 bases between the two germline ends. Findings and caveats of the study: Post-treatment tumor-infiltrating lymphocytes appeared partly derived from peripheral T cells migrating into the tumor. Abundant clones tended to shrink rather than expand after paclitaxel-nedaplatin. Peripheral T cells showed a significant TCR diversity increase after chemotherapy, unlike tumor-infiltrating lymphocytes.

This specimen was acquired from a patient given preoperative chemotherapy. This sequence was found in a human donor with esophageal squamous cell carcinoma. The donor label of this sample is uncertain. This chain links TRBV6-1 with TRBJ1-6; D is perhaps TRBD1 (5 bases). The CDR3 is CASTAGSAQSPLHF. In DNA, the CDR3 is TGTGCCAGCACCGCAGGGAGCGCGCAATCACCCCTCCACTTT.